These 9 T cell receptor beta chains share one sample of origin, sequenced in a study of cytomegalovirus exposure and HLA in healthy donors. The PCR contained 60 Vbeta and 13 Jbeta primers. Libraries were prepared by immunoSEQ multiplex PCR; TCRdb keeps only in-frame clonotypes and omits some of them. The data show around 200,000 clones, with roughly four fifths seen just once and around 1.7% held by the top ten. Specimen: PBMCs. These receptors were taken from a man between 45 and 60 years old in good health and CMV-seronegative.

This clone appeared a few times. The chain carries TRBV7-9 and TRBJ2-1; 7 positions match TRBD2. Germline V gene data show CDR1 as SEHNR and CDR2 as FQNEAQ (reference sequence). The J segment lost 0 bases and the V segment lost 3 bases, leaving 8 bases of the junction unmatched. The CDR3 is 17 amino acids. As DNA, the CDR3 is TGTGCCAGCAGCTTGATGACTAGCCTAAGCTCCTACAATGAGCAGTTCTTC. It specifies CASSLMTSLSSYNEQFF.

The chain joins TRBV9 to TRBJ2-5, with TRBD2 matching over 8 bases. Germline CDR1 reads SGDLS; CDR2 reads YYNGEE. The J segment lost 5 bases and the V segment lost 4 bases, leaving 7 bases of the junction unmatched. CDR3 length: 14 amino acids. The CDR3 spells CASSLGLARETQYF. CDR3 nucleotides: TGTGCCAGCAGCTTAGGACTAGCAAGGGAGACCCAGTACTTC.

The chain recombines TRBV5-1 with TRBJ2-1; 7 bases match TRBD1. Germline values: CDR1 SGHRS, CDR2 YFSETQ. CDR3 length: 14 residues. With V trimmed by 4 bases and J by 2 bases, 3 bases remained unmatched. The CDR3 is CASSPGTAYNEQFF. CDR3 in DNA: TGCGCCAGCAGCCCCGGGACAGCCTACAATGAGCAGTTCTTC.

The V gene is TRBV7-9, the J gene TRBJ1-2, with TRBD1 as a possible D gene (5 bases). Germline CDR1 reads SEHNR; CDR2 reads FQNEAQ (reference sequence). CDR3 length equals 12 residues. The V end was cut by 2 bases, the J end by 6 bases, with 7 bases between. CDR3 nucleotides: TGTGCCAGCAGCTTACAGGGTGATGGCTACACCTTC. This translates into CASSLQGDGYTF. Filled out from reference TRBV7-9 and TRBJ1-2, the complete variable domain reads DTGVSQNPRHKITKRGQNVTFRCDPISEHNRLYWYRQTLGQGPEFLTYFQNEAQLEKSRLLSDRFSAERPKGSFSTLEIQRTEQGDSAMYLCASSLQGDGYTFGSGTRLTVV.

The sample holds a few counts of this clone. The chain joins TRBV7-2 to TRBJ2-7; TRBD2 matches 7 bases. J lost 4 bases, V lost 6 bases, and 6 bases had no gene match. There are 13 residues in the CDR3. CDR1 and CDR2 from the germline V gene are SGHTA and FQGNSA. CDR3 protein: CASRETSMYEQYF. Here the CDR3 DNA reads TGTGCCAGCAGGGAGACTAGCATGTACGAGCAGTACTTC.

The chain combines TRBV19 with TRBJ2-3, with a weak D call TRBD1 (7 bases). From germline, CDR1 is LNHDA and CDR2 SQIVND (reference sequence). There are 14 residues in the CDR3. The ends were cut back, 5 bases at V and 1 base at J, with 10 bases in the middle. The CDR3 protein is CASSQGGGTDTQYF. CDR3 bases: TGTGCCAGTAGTCAGGGGGGCGGCACAGATACGCAGTATTTT. The variable domain in full, completed from reference TRBV19 and TRBJ2-3, reads DGGITQSPKYLFRKEGQNVTLSCEQNLNHDAMYWYRQDPGQGLRLIYYSQIVNDFQKGDIAEGYSVSREKKESFPLTVTSAQKNPTAFYLCASSQGGGTDTQYFGPGTRLTVL.

This sequence joins TRBV5-1 and TRBJ1-4; D possibly corresponds to TRBD1 (5 bases). CDR3 length: 14 amino acids. Germline loops: CDR1 SGHRS, CDR2 YFSETQ. The germline V and J ends were trimmed by 2 bases and 10 bases, with 15 bases remaining between them. Here the CDR3 reads CASSFVGGEGKLFF. The DNA of the CDR3 is TGCGCCAGCAGCTTTGTCGGAGGGGAGGGAAAACTGTTTTTT.

The gene calls are TRBV7-8 and TRBJ1-2, with D possibly matching TRBD1 (5 bases). Germline CDR1 is SGHVS and CDR2 is FQNEAQ. V lost 4 bases, J lost 3 bases, and 9 bases lay in between. The CDR3 runs to 13 residues. DNA of the CDR3: TGTGCCAGCAGCTCGGGACTTCACTATGGCTACACCTTC. This sequence encodes CASSSGLHYGYTF.

The chain has TRBV27 and TRBJ2-1; 8 nucleotides align to TRBD2. With 5 bases clipped from V and 4 bases from J, the junction kept 4 bases outside the gene matches. CDR1 is MNHEY, CDR2 SMNVEV, per germline (reference sequence). This CDR3 contains 14 residues. The CDR3 DNA reads as TGTGCCAGCAGTACTAGCGGCCGTTACAATGAGCAGTTCTTC. Its protein is CASSTSGRYNEQFF.